This TCR beta chain is drawn from a study of blood T cell repertoires in COVID-19. Study-level information: Collection of acute and convalescent COVID-19 samples took place in the United States, Italy and Spain.

V lost 5 bases, J lost 6 bases, and 6 bases stayed unmatched. The CDR3 runs 14 residues. In germline, CDR1 is SGHTA, CDR2 FQGNSA. One Seattle source followed patients from active infection through their disease course. Per the original data handling: Nucleated cell counts were estimated from reference gene primer amplification. The repertoire was sequenced with immunoSEQ multiplex PCR; TCRdb's copy has only in-frame clones and lacks some. V and J calls and clone size are given by that table; D and trimming were obtained from the DNA. The table includes more than 45,000 clones, 87% detected once. The sample taken for sequencing was peripheral blood. The sequence derives from an elderly woman with COVID-19, enrolled during active disease. The chain combines TRBV7-2 with TRBJ1-4; 7 bases align to TRBD1. The CDR3 DNA is TGTGCCAGCAGCCGGGACAGAAGGGATGAAAAACTGTTTTTT. Its protein is CASSRDRRDEKLFF.